This T cell receptor (beta chain) originates from a study of T cells in Graves' hyperthyroidism and ophthalmopathy. General study findings and limits: Stable hyperthyroidism and ophthalmopathy were separated using 13 V-J signatures. Most clonotypes expanded in thyroid above 0.001 were likewise present in blood.

It was RNA transcripts that yielded the amplified TCR beta CDR3 regions. The primer set for the first-round RT-PCR of the TCR CDR3 was HTBI. TCRdb reprocessed the multiplex PCR reads via MiXCR and lists one record per CDR3 protein. Seen here are fewer than 650,000 distinct CDR3 sequences, 13% to 15% observed once, and the top ten hold approximately 13%. The CDR3 sequence is 16 residues long. V lost 3 bases to trimming and J lost 4 bases, with 18 bases between them. Germline CDR1 reads SEHNR; CDR2 reads FQNEAQ (reference sequence). Details on this clonotype: The antigen is not known.

The authors obtained PBMCs from roughly 10 ml of fresh peripheral blood. The sequence was collected from a woman in her thirties or forties with Graves' hyperthyroidism. Sequencing used blood. The chain joins TRBV7-9 to TRBJ1-2, with D perhaps matching TRBD1 (6 bases). As DNA, the CDR3 is TGTGCCAGCAGCTTCGCCCACTCAGGGGCTCCCTATGGCTACACCTTC. Translating it yields CASSFAHSGAPYGYTF.